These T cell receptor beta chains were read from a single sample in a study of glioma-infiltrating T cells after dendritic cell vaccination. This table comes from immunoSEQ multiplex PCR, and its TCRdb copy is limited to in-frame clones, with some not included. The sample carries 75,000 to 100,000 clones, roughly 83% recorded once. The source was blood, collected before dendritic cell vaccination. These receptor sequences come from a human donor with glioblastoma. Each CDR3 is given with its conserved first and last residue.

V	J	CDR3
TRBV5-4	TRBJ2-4	CASSFGTDKAKNIQYF
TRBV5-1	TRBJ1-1	CASSLELFSVGTEAFF
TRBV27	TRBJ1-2	CASSLQGGNYGYTF
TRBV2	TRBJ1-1	CASSLTATKNTEAFF
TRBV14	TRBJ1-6	CASSPILPEGSPLHF
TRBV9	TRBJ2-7	CASSVEISSYEQYF
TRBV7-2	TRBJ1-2	CASSLGQGSYGYTF
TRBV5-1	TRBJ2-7	CASSRGQILDSYEQYF
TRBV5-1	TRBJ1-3	CASSSSGGATGNTIYF
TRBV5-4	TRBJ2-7	CASSLGARELYF
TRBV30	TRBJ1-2	CACRDRARYGYTF
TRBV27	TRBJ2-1	CASSFRTSGRSYNEQFF
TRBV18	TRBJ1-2	CASSPTPDSLNYGYTF
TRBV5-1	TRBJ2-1	CASSLGLAGGGKSYNEQFF
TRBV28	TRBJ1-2	CASSPLGGAMFGYTF
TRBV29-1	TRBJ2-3	CSVVGTIILSTDTQYF
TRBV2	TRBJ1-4	CASSDLGATNEKLFF
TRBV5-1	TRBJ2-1	CASSLGDGGGYNEQFF
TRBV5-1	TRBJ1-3	CASSFQGGNTIYF
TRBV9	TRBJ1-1	CASSGRSTEAFF
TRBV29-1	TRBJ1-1	CSVELAGKWNTEAFF
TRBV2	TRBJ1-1	CASSEATGNTEAFF
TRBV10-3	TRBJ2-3	CAISEGQESTDTQYF
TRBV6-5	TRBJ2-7	CASSPVSYEQYF
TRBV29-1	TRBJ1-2	CSVGTGVGYGYTF
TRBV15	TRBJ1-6	CATTRDRTSPLHF
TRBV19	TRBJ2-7	CASRGFSEQYF
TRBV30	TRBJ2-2	CAWSVSRKGWTGELFF
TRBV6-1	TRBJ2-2	CASTQVRTGELFF
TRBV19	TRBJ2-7	CASSILGDGTYEQYF
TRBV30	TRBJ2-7	CAWSITGGGYEQYF
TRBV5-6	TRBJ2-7	CASSRDRGEQYF
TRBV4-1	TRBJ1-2	CASSQGLPWDYGGYTF